These T cell receptor beta chains were read from a single sample in a study of blood T cell repertoires in COVID-19. Measured with immunoSEQ multiplex PCR; TCRdb has only the in-frame clones, and not every one. This sample has around 240,000 clones; 65% to 90% occur once, and the top ten carry 7.4%. The specimen was peripheral blood. These receptors were taken from a woman aged 45-59 years with acute or convalescent COVID-19. CDR3s include the opening cysteine and the closing phenylalanine or tryptophan. D genes are given only for firm matches. Clone size is given for some rows only: seen once, a few or many times, or a class if the clone is expanded.

TRBV3-1/TRBV3-2	TRBJ1-3	-	once	CASTPSGETGNTIYF	TGTGCCAGCACTCCCTCCGGGGAAACTGGAAACACCATATATTTT
TRBV28	TRBJ2-7	-	-	CASSLRVYEQYF	TGTGCCAGCAGTTTACGGGTCTACGAGCAGTACTTC
TRBV18	TRBJ1-4	TRBD1	once	CASSVGQDQLFF	TGTGCCAGCTCAGTAGGACAGGACCAACTGTTTTTT
TRBV13	TRBJ2-7	-	-	CASSRGNEQYF	TGTGCCAGCAGCCGAGGAAACGAGCAGTACTTC
TRBV19	TRBJ2-7	TRBD1	-	CASGTGDSYEQYF	TGTGCCAGCGGGACAGGGGATTCCTACGAGCAGTACTTC
TRBV4-3	TRBJ2-7	TRBD2	-	CASSYGGDNEQYF	TGCGCCAGCAGCTACGGGGGGGACAACGAGCAGTACTTC
TRBV7-2	TRBJ1-3	TRBD1	-	CASSRDRDSGNTIYF	TGTGCCAGCAGCCGGGACAGGGACTCTGGAAACACCATATATTTT
TRBV27	TRBJ1-1	-	-	CASSTDRNTEAFF	TGTGCCAGCAGTACCGACAGGAACACTGAAGCTTTCTTT
TRBV4-1	TRBJ2-1	TRBD2	once	CASRRGLAAYNEQFF	TGCGCCAGCAGACGGGGACTAGCAGCCTACAATGAGCAGTTCTTC
TRBV4-2	TRBJ1-2	TRBD1	-	CASSLYRGADYGYTF	TGTGCCAGCAGTCTATACAGGGGAGCGGACTATGGCTACACCTTC
TRBV9	TRBJ1-4	TRBD1	-	CASSFAQGADEKLFF	TGTGCCAGCAGCTTTGCCCAGGGGGCGGATGAAAAACTGTTTTTT
TRBV6-5	TRBJ2-7	-	-	CASSSIGYEQYF	TGTGCCAGCAGTTCCATCGGGTACGAGCAGTACTTC
TRBV4-3	TRBJ1-2	TRBD1	-	CASSPRTGFDYGYTF	TGCGCCAGCAGCCCTAGGACAGGGTTCGACTATGGCTACACCTTC
TRBV12-3/TRBV12-4	TRBJ2-5	-	-	CASSLNGQETQYF	TGTGCCAGCAGTTTAAACGGTCAAGAGACCCAGTACTTC